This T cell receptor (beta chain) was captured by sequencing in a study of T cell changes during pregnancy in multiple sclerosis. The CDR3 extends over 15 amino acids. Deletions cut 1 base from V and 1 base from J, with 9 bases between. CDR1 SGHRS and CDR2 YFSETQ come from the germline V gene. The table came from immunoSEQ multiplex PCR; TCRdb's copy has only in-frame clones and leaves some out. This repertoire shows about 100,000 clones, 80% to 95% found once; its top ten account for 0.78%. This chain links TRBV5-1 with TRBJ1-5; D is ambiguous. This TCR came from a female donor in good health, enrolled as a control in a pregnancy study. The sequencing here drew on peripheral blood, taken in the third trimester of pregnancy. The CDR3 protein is CASSLNGESNQPQHF. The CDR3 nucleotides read TGCGCCAGCAGCTTGAATGGGGAGAGCAATCAGCCCCAGCATTTT.